This TCR beta chain was captured by sequencing in a study of radiotherapy plus CTLA-4 blockade in lung cancer. Here immunoSEQ multiplex PCR was the method, and the copy in TCRdb shows in-frame clones only, minus some. Here the sample spans roughly 54,000 clones, about four fifths being singletons. A word on this clone: Its antigen is undetermined.

Germline values: CDR1 MDHEN, CDR2 SYDVKM. V trimming: 3 bases; J trimming: 6 bases; junction bases outside the gene matches: 9. CDR3 length: 16 amino acids. The study gave focal radiation plus ipilimumab CTLA-4 blockade to patients with chemo-refractory metastatic non-small-cell lung cancer. Study-wide results and limits: Once radiotherapy plus ipilimumab had been given, TCR clones derived from tumor expanded in blood. Response was reportedly best predicted by early blood T cell clone dynamics, with interferon-beta.

Material: peripheral blood, obtained from a patient treated with radiotherapy plus ipilimumab. The rearrangement uses TRBV28 and TRBJ1-5, with 9 positions matching TRBD1. The receptor's source is a human donor with non-small cell lung cancer whose response to radiotherapy plus ipilimumab could not be evaluated. CDR3 region: CASSFPDRGYSQPQHF. DNA of the CDR3: TGTGCCAGCAGTTTCCCTGACAGGGGGTACAGTCAGCCCCAGCATTTT.